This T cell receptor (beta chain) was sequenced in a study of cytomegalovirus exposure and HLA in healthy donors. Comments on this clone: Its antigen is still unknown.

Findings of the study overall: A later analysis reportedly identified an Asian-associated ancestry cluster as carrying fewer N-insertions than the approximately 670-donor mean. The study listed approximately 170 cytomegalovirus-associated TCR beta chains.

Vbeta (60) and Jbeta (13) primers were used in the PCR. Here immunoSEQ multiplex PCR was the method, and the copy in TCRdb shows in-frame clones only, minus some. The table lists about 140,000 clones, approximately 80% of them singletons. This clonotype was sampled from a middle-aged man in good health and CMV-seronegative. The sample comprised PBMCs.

CDR3 in amino acids: CASSQGERVYNEQFF. The DNA for the CDR3 is TGTGCCAGCAGCCAGGGAGAGAGGGTGTACAATGAGCAGTTCTTC. V and J are TRBV14 and TRBJ2-1, with a tentative D call TRBD2 (5 bases). Germline-derived CDR1 and CDR2 are SGHDN and FVKESK. The CDR3 has 15 amino acids. Trimming left V 3 bases short and J 4 bases short, with 13 bases between. The full variable domain, with the rest looked up from reference TRBV14 and TRBJ2-1, is EAGVTQFPSHSVIEKGQTVTLRCDPISGHDNLYWYRRVMGKEIKFLLHFVKESKQDESGMPNNRFLAERTGGTYSTLKVQPAELEDSGVYFCASSQGERVYNEQFFGPGTRLTVL.